This TCR beta chain comes out of a study of blood T cell repertoires in COVID-19. On the study more broadly: The origin of the acute and convalescent COVID-19 samples was the United States, Italy and Spain. Nucleic acid was either cDNA or gDNA, and it came from T cells, B-cell-depleted T cells, or PBMCs.

The CDR3 length is 12 residues. Germline V gives CDR1 MNHEY, CDR2 SVGAGI. With 6 bases removed from V and 5 bases from J, the gap between germline ends came to 9 bases. Clones were read by immunoSEQ multiplex PCR, and TCRdb kept only the in-frame ones, dropping some. This sample has approximately 200,000 clones, with 80% to 90% found just once. The sample was peripheral blood. The TCR sequence derives from a man in his late teens or twenties with active or convalescent COVID-19. J is TRBJ2-3 and V is TRBV6-5; no definite D call. CDR3 amino acids: CASRPTGDTQYF. CDR3 coding DNA: TGTGCCAGCAGGCCGACGGGAGATACGCAGTATTTT.